One and the same sample provided the 22 T cell receptor beta chains below, sequenced in a study of cytomegalovirus exposure and HLA in healthy donors. 60 Vbeta and 13 Jbeta primers were used in PCR. The method was immunoSEQ multiplex PCR; TCRdb's version includes in-frame clones alone and lacks a portion of them. There are tens of thousands of clones in the sample; more than 70% occur only once, and nearly 25% lies in the top ten. The sequencing sample was made of PBMCs. These receptor sequences come from a man in his fifties or sixties in good health and CMV-seropositive.

V and J are TRBV6-4 and TRBJ1-1, with 10 bases matching TRBD1. Trimming took 0 bases from V and 6 from J; bases not matched to a gene: 4. This CDR3 is 15 amino acids long. Germline V gives CDR1 MRHNA, CDR2 SNTAGT. The DNA for the CDR3 is TGTGCCAGCAGTGACTCAGGGGACAGGGGCGCTGAAGCTTTCTTT. Translated, it gives CASSDSGDRGAEAFF.

The rearrangement joins TRBV5-1 to TRBJ2-7; tentatively, D is TRBD1 (6 bases). The CDR3 covers 12 residues. The V gene's germline CDR1 is SGHRS and CDR2 YFSETQ. V lost 3 bases and J lost 3, with 7 bases in between. Here the CDR3 DNA reads TGCGCCAGCAGCTCGGACAGCTACGAGCAGTACTTC. Translation: CASSSDSYEQYF.

V and J are TRBV5-1 and TRBJ2-3; D is possibly TRBD1 (6 bases). V was trimmed by 1 base and J by 5 bases, leaving 8 bases between them. This CDR3 is 13 amino acids long. Germline V gene data show CDR1 as SGHRS and CDR2 as YFSETQ. This CDR3 is CASSLIQGDTQYF. CDR3 sequence (DNA): TGCGCCAGCAGCTTGATACAGGGAGATACGCAGTATTTT.

This clone was counted a few times. This rearrangement joins TRBV9 to TRBJ2-7, with 9 bases aligning to TRBD1. There are 24 residues in the CDR3. Germline lookup yields CDR1 SGDLS and CDR2 YYNGEE. J was trimmed by 3 bases and V by 0 bases; bases with no gene match: 31. The CDR3 DNA sequence: TGTGCCAGCAGCGTAGTCCAAGCCGGGACAGGGCGCCTCACCCTCCCGAACCGATGCTACGAGCAGTACTTC. Its protein is CASSVVQAGTGRLTLPNRCYEQYF.

This clone was found a few times. The gene calls are TRBV15 and TRBJ1-5; no clear D. Germline CDR1 is LNHNV and CDR2 is YYDKDF (reference sequence). V lost 5 bases and J 3 bases, leaving 11 bases between the germline ends. CDR3 length equals 14 residues. The CDR3 nucleotides read TGTGCCACCAGCGTGGAACAGTACAATCAGCCCCAGCATTTT. Translated, it gives CATSVEQYNQPQHF. The full variable domain, in which reference TRBV15 and TRBJ1-5 provide the parts outside the CDR3, is DAMVIQNPRYQVTQFGKPVTLSCSQTLNHNVMYWYQQKSSQAPKLLFHYYDKDFNNEADTPDNFQSRRPNTSFCFLDIRSPGLGDTAMYLCATSVEQYNQPQHFGDGTRLSIL.

This clone was counted only a few times. The V gene is TRBV10-3, the J gene TRBJ1-6, with D possibly TRBD1 on 5 matching bases. The V and J ends lost 6 bases and 14 bases respectively, with 17 bases between them. Per germline, CDR1 ENHRY and CDR2 SYGVKD. The CDR3 is 13 amino acids. The CDR3 region has the DNA TGTGCCATCAGGGACGACAGCCTCGTAACCCTCCACTTT. As protein: CAIRDDSLVTLHF.

The gene calls are TRBV18 and TRBJ2-1; 7 bases are a match to TRBD2. The CDR3 length is 18 residues. V was pared by 3 bases and J by 3 bases, with 14 bases of the junction left unmatched. Germline CDR1 and CDR2: KGHSH and LQKENI. CDR3 sequence reads: CASSPRGEGSRYYNEQFF. CDR3 nucleotides: TGTGCCAGCTCACCCCGCGGGGAGGGTAGCAGATACTACAATGAGCAGTTCTTC.

The V gene is TRBV27, the J gene TRBJ1-5; perhaps TRBD1 as D (5 bases). CDR3 length: 14 amino acids. The germline V gene encodes CDR1 MNHEY and CDR2 SMNVEV (reference sequence). The V end lost 2 bases, the J end lost 9 bases, and 14 bases lay between the germline ends. The CDR3 region has the DNA TGTGCCAGCAGTTTAAGGCGGGGGGTGGGGCCCCAGCATTTT. Translating it yields CASSLRRGVGPQHF.

In this sample, this clone turned up a few times. This chain uses TRBV4-3 with TRBJ1-4; 10 bases match TRBD1. The CDR3 consists of 15 residues. The germline gives CDR1 LGHNA, CDR2 YSLEER. J was trimmed by 5 bases and V by 2 bases; bases with no gene match: 2. The CDR3 DNA sequence: TGCGCCAGCAGCCAACCGGGACAGGGGAATGAAAAACTGTTTTTT. This codes for CASSQPGQGNEKLFF.

The J gene is TRBJ1-2, the V gene TRBV2; 8 bases match TRBD1. This CDR3 contains 15 residues. Germline loops: CDR1 SNHLY, CDR2 FYNNEI. Trimming removed 6 bases from V and 4 bases from J; junction bases left unmatched: 10. CDR3 sequence (DNA): TGTGCCAGCAGCTTCCAGGGGGCTCGATTCTATGGCTACACCTTC. This translates into CASSFQGARFYGYTF. Drawing the rest from reference TRBV2 and TRBJ1-2, the complete variable domain is EPEVTQTPSHQVTQMGQEVILRCVPISNHLYFYWYRQILGQKVEFLVSFYNNEISEKSEIFDDQFSVERPDGSNFTLKIRSTKLEDSAMYFCASSFQGARFYGYTFGSGTRLTVV.

V gene TRBV21-1 combines with J gene TRBJ1-1; no check of the table's D call, TRBD1, against the DNA was made. TRBV21-1 is designated a pseudogene. The CDR3 totals 14 residues. CDR3 sequence (DNA): TGTGCCAGCAGCCTGTGTCAGGAGAACACTGAAGCTTTCTTT. Protein product: CASSLCQENTEAFF.

V usage is TRBV2 and J usage is TRBJ2-7; D possibly corresponds to TRBD2 (7 bases). Germline V lookup: CDR1 SNHLY, CDR2 FYNNEI. This CDR3 has 14 amino acids. The V end was cut by 2 bases, the J end by 5 bases, with 13 bases between. This chain's CDR3 is CASSERGGNNEQYF. The CDR3 DNA follows: TGTGCCAGCAGTGAAAGGGGGGGGAATAACGAGCAGTACTTC.

The chain is built from TRBV9 and TRBJ1-1; D is perhaps TRBD1 (6 bases). V dropped 4 bases and J dropped 3 bases, with 13 bases sitting between them. Germline V lookup: CDR1 SGDLS, CDR2 YYNGEE. The CDR3 extends over 14 amino acids. CDR3 DNA: TGTGCCAGCAGCCCCACAGGGTTGGACACTGAAGCTTTCTTT. The encoded protein is CASSPTGLDTEAFF.

This clone was found a few times. This sequence joins TRBV6-1 and TRBJ1-5; possible D gene TRBD1, 6 bases. In germline, CDR1 is MNHNS, CDR2 SASEGT. CDR3 length: 14 residues. The V gene lost 6 bases and the J gene lost 5 bases, with 14 bases spanning the gap. CDR3 sequence reads: CASRNRVGDQPQHF. Written as DNA, the CDR3 is TGTGCCAGCAGAAACAGGGTAGGGGATCAGCCCCAGCATTTT.

In nucleotides, the CDR3 is TGTGCCTGGAGGTCAGGGGGTCTTAATTCACCCCTCCACTTT. It translates to CAWRSGGLNSPLHF. The chain is built from TRBV30 and TRBJ1-6; TRBD1 agrees at 7 bases. Trimming removed 3 bases from V and 6 bases from J; junction bases left unmatched: 5. This CDR3 spans 14 amino acids. The germline gives CDR1 GTSNPN, CDR2 SVGIG (reference sequence). Together with reference TRBV30 and TRBJ1-6, the CDR3 gives the full variable domain: SQTIHQWPATLVQPVGSPLSLECTVEGTSNPNLYWYRQAAGRGLQLLFYSVGIGQISSEVPQNLSASRPQDRQFILSSKKLLLSDSGFYLCAWRSGGLNSPLHFGNGTRLTVT.

The V gene is TRBV20-1, the J gene TRBJ2-7; no firm D call. CDR1 DFQATT and CDR2 SNEGSKA come from the germline V gene (reference sequence). The germline V and J ends were trimmed by 4 bases and 0 bases, with 4 bases remaining between them. The CDR3 is 11 amino acids. The DNA for the CDR3 is TGCAGTGCTACCAGCTCCTACGAGCAGTACTTC. Its translation: CSATSSYEQYF.

This clone was seen more than once but under ten times. The same CDR3 arises from other DNA sequences in this sample as well. The chain carries TRBV7-9 and TRBJ2-3; a possible D gene is TRBD2 (5 bases). Germline V CDR1 and CDR2: SEHNR, FQNEAQ (reference sequence). The CDR3 is 16 residues long. V gave up 5 bases and J gave up 2 bases, with 17 bases separating them. Here the CDR3 DNA reads TGTGCCAGCAGCAGTGGTTCCGGGGTACCCACAGATACGCAGTATTTT. Encoded protein: CASSSGSGVPTDTQYF.

This chain uses TRBV7-9 with TRBJ1-2; 7 bases are shared with TRBD1. J lost 0 bases, V lost 0 bases, and 4 bases had no gene match. Germline V gene lookup returns CDR1 SEHNR and CDR2 FQNEAQ (reference sequence). The CDR3 runs 16 residues. CDR3 nucleotides: TGTGCCAGCAGCTTAGCGGACAGGAGAGCTAACTATGGCTACACCTTC. Translation gives CASSLADRRANYGYTF.

Of note for this clone: A read error may produce the germline difference seen at one junction end. Additional DNA sequences in this sample encode the identical CDR3. This chain connects TRBV6-1 to TRBJ2-4; TRBD1 is a possible D gene (5 bases). This CDR3 spans 14 amino acids. CDR1 is MNHNS and CDR2 is SASEGT in the germline V gene. The CDR3 DNA is TGCGCCAGCAGTGAAGCGTGGGGCTCCCACATTCAGTATTTC. Translation gives CASSEAWGSHIQYF.

The chain has TRBV6-4 and TRBJ2-2, with unresolved D. The CDR3 sequence is 14 residues long. CDR1 is MRHNA, CDR2 SNTAGT, per germline. Trimming shortened V by 5 bases and J by 1 base, and 8 bases separated the two germline ends. CDR3: CASSFTENTGELFF. Written as DNA, the CDR3 is TGTGCCAGCAGTTTCACAGAGAACACCGGGGAGCTGTTTTTT.

This chain links TRBV4-1 with TRBJ2-3, with D unresolved. The CDR3 has 17 residues. V lost 0 bases, J lost 0 bases, and 13 bases lay in between. Germline assignment: CDR1 MGHRA and CDR2 YSYEKL. Written as DNA, the CDR3 is TGCGCCAGCAGCCAAGAGAGGATGGCGGAAAGCACAGATACGCAGTATTTT. Its translation: CASSQERMAESTDTQYF.

The chain combines TRBV6-1 with TRBJ2-1, with 9 nucleotides matching TRBD1. CDR1 MNHNS and CDR2 SASEGT come from the germline V gene. CDR3 length: 15 amino acids. Germline trimming cut 3 bases from V and 8 bases from J; bases unmatched to any gene: 8. CDR3 coding DNA: TGTGCCAGCAGTGACCCGGGACAGGGTGGGTATGAGCAGTTCTTC. The encoded protein is CASSDPGQGGYEQFF.